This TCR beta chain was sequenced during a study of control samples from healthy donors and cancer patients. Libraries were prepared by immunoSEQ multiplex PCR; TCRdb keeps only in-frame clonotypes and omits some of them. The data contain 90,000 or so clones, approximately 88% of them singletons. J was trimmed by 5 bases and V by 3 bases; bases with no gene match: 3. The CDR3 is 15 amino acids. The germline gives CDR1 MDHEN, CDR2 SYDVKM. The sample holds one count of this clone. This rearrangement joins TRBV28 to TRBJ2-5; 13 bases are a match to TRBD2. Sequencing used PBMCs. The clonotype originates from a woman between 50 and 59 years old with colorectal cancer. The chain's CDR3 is CASSFGTSGVETQYF. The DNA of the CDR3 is TGTGCCAGCAGTTTCGGGACTAGCGGGGTGGAGACCCAGTACTTC.